This T cell receptor (beta chain) was recorded in a study of T-cell memory formation after mild COVID-19. Broader study findings: Contracting clones, day 15 to 85, had balanced CD4/CD8, and later expanders favored CD4+.

This clonotype was counted between two and nine times. Its antigen remains unidentified. MiXCR was run by TCRdb on the 5' RACE reads, yielding one entry per CDR3 protein. The repertoire holds about 340,000 distinct CDR3 sequences, with 14% as singletons. Germline CDR1 and CDR2: MNHNS and SASEGT. The CDR3 has 14 residues. V lost 7 bases, J lost 4 bases, and 7 bases stayed unmatched. The sequenced sample consisted of PBMCs or a T cell subset sorted from them (not recorded which). The source of this sequence is a man aged 18 to 35 who had mild COVID-19 (a few samples of this study predate the infection). Cell type and time point are not known. The gene calls are TRBV6-1 and TRBJ2-1, with TRBD1 identical over 7 bases. CDR3 bases: TGTGCCAGCACCCCGGGACAGATATACAATGAGCAGTTCTTC. Encoded protein: CASTPGQIYNEQFF.